This is a list of T cell receptor beta chains from one sample in a study of human T cells and chemical hapten exposure. MiXCR was run by TCRdb on the RACE reads, yielding one entry per CDR3 protein. The profile shows over 50,000 distinct CDR3 sequences, approximately 10% of them singletons. The source material was whole blood, sampled in connection with sensitization to the hapten diphenylcyclopropenone (DPC). The receptors were sampled from a woman aged 40 to 50 with alopecia areata. Some clones in this sample may be carry-over from other donors' samples. The CDR3 runs from the conserved cysteine through the conserved F or W. A D gene is named only where the DNA matches it firmly. Size is stated for part of the rows, as once, few or many counts, or as a class when the clone is expanded.

j_call | v_call | clone_size | cdr3_length | d_call | cdr3_nt | cdr3_aa
TRBJ2-7 | TRBV28 | few | 14 | . | TGTGCCAGCAGCCTACCCCTCCTCTCCTACGAGCAGTACTTC | CASSLPLLSYEQYF
TRBJ1-3 | TRBV9 | . | 13 | . | TGTGCCAGCAGCGTAGGGCCCGAAGACACCATATATTTT | CASSVGPEDTIYF
TRBJ2-3 | TRBV19 | few | 15 | . | TGTGCCAGTAGACCTACTTTGCGGGGCACAGATACGCAGTATTTT | CASRPTLRGTDTQYF
TRBJ2-3 | TRBV11-2 | few | 16 | TRBD2 | TGTGCCAGCAGCTCCGTACCGGGACTAGCCCCTGATACGCAGTATTTT | CASSSVPGLAPDTQYF
TRBJ2-6 | TRBV2 | few | 14 | TRBD2 | TGTGCCAGTGTTGCGGGGGTCGGGGCCAACGTCCTGACTTTC | CASVAGVGANVLTF
TRBJ2-3 | TRBV20-1 | . | 15 | . | TGCAGTGCTAGAGATCTGACTAGGAGCACAGATACGCAGTATTTT | CSARDLTRSTDTQYF
TRBJ2-2 | TRBV2 | . | 15 | . | TGTGCCAGCAGTGAACTACCCTTCGTCACCGGGGAGCTGTTTTTT | CASSELPFVTGELFF
TRBJ1-2 | TRBV29-1 | few | 15 | TRBD1 | TGCAGCGTTGAAGATCCACCCGGGACAGGGGCTAGGCTCAAGTTC | CSVEDPPGTGARLKF
TRBJ2-7 | TRBV12-3/TRBV12-4 | . | 13 | . | TGTGCCAGCAGTTCCCCCCCAATCTACGAGCAGTACTTC | CASSSPPIYEQYF
TRBJ1-1 | TRBV5-1 | few | 11 | . | TGCGCCAGCAGCACAAACACTGAAGCTTTCTTT | CASSTNTEAFF
TRBJ2-7 | TRBV19 | many | 12 | . | TGTGCCAGTAGTATCGGGGCCTACGAGCAGTACTTC | CASSIGAYEQYF
TRBJ2-7 | TRBV10-1 | few | 12 | . | TGCGCCAGCAGTGACATTGCCGACGAGCAGTACTTC | CASSDIADEQYF
TRBJ2-1 | TRBV7-6 | many | 15 | . | TGTGCCAGCAGCTTAGCGGGTAGCTCCTACAATGAGCAGTTCTTC | CASSLAGSSYNEQFF
TRBJ2-7 | TRBV5-1 | . | 14 | TRBD1 | TGCGCCAGCAGCTTGGGGGGACAGGCCTACGAGCAGTACTTC | CASSLGGQAYEQYF
TRBJ1-6 | TRBV18 | few | 15 | . | TGTGCCAGCTCACCACTGGGGGGGGATTCTTCACCCCTCCACTTT | CASSPLGGDSSPLHF
TRBJ1-3 | TRBV18 | many | 16 | . | TGTGCCAGCTCACCCGTAGACATCCGCTCTGGAAACACCATATATTTT | CASSPVDIRSGNTIYF
TRBJ2-7 | TRBV7-9 | . | 13 | . | TGTGCCAGCAGCTTAGGTGTGGCCTACGAGCAGTACTTC | CASSLGVAYEQYF
TRBJ2-1 | TRBV9 | few | 20 | TRBD2 | TGTGCCAGCAGCGTAGGACCCGGGACTAGCGCAGCGACCACCTACAATGAGCAGTTCTTC | CASSVGPGTSAATTYNEQFF
TRBJ2-1 | TRBV6-4 | few | 15 | TRBD2 | TGTGCCAGTCAAATCCAAGCGGGGTCGGGGAATGAGCAGTTCTTC | CASQIQAGSGNEQFF
TRBJ2-1 | TRBV3-1 | few | 16 | TRBD2 | TGTGCCAGCAGCCGAGGGACTAGCGGAGCCTACAATGAGCAGTTCTTC | CASSRGTSGAYNEQFF
TRBJ2-3 | TRBV2 | . | 13 | . | TGTGCCAGCAAGGAGGGGACCACAGATACGCAGTATTTT | CASKEGTTDTQYF
TRBJ2-6 | TRBV14 | many | 18 | TRBD1 | TGTGCCAGCAGCCAACACGGGGACAGCCGCTCTGGGGCCAACGTCCTGACTTTC | CASSQHGDSRSGANVLTF
TRBJ2-5 | TRBV6-2/TRBV6-3 | medium-sized | 15 | . | TGTGCCAGCAGTTACGGGGACAACTCGCAAGAGACCCAGTACTTC | CASSYGDNSQETQYF
TRBJ1-2 | TRBV7-9 | few | 15 | TRBD1 | TGTGCCAGCAGCTTAAATGAAGGACAGGTGGAAGGCTACACCTTC | CASSLNEGQVEGYTF
TRBJ1-5 | TRBV11-2 | . | 13 | . | TGTGCCAGCAGCGCCACCCAGGGACAGCCCCAGCATTTT | CASSATQGQPQHF
TRBJ2-2 | TRBV7-3 | many | 16 | TRBD2 | TGTGCCAGCAGCCCCTGGACTAGCGGGACCACCGGGGAGCTGTTTTTT | CASSPWTSGTTGELFF
TRBJ2-5 | TRBV5-1 | few | 11 | . | TGCGCCAGCAGCTCGGCGGAGACCCAGTACTTC | CASSSAETQYF
TRBJ2-7 | TRBV18 | few | 14 | TRBD1 | TGTGCCAGCTCACGAGGACAGGCCGAGTACGAGCAGTACTTC | CASSRGQAEYEQYF
TRBJ2-3 | TRBV5-1 | . | 15 | . | TGCGCCAGCAGCTTGGGCAGGGGAGGTCCAGATACGCAGTATTTT | CASSLGRGGPDTQYF
TRBJ2-7 | TRBV28 | . | 12 | . | TGTGCCAGCAGCGCGGACCGCTACGAGCAGTACTTC | CASSADRYEQYF
TRBJ1-5 | TRBV2 | many | 15 | TRBD1 | TGTGCCAGCAGTGGCGGGACAGGGGGAGGTCAGCCCCAGCATTTT | CASSGGTGGGQPQHF
TRBJ2-3 | TRBV7-9 | few | 14 | . | TGTGCCAGCAGCTTAGCGGGGAGCACAGATACGCAGTATTTT | CASSLAGSTDTQYF
TRBJ2-1 | TRBV18 | few | 19 | TRBD2 | TGTGCCAGCTCCTTAATGATGACCGGGACTAGCGGGACTCTGGAAGTTGAGTTCTTC | CASSLMMTGTSGTLEVEFF
TRBJ2-5 | TRBV7-9 | . | 14 | . | TGTGCCAGCAGCTTATCGGGTTACCAAGAGACCCAGTACTTC | CASSLSGYQETQYF
TRBJ1-5 | TRBV29-1 | few | 13 | TRBD1 | TGCAGCGTTGGAGGGGACAGGGGACAGCCCCAGCATTTT | CSVGGDRGQPQHF
TRBJ2-7 | TRBV28 | . | 13 | TRBD1 | TGTGCCAGCAGTCCCGGGACAGGTGACGAGCAGTACTTC | CASSPGTGDEQYF
TRBJ1-1 | TRBV20-1 | many | 13 | TRBD1 | TGCAGTGCTGGGGGACAGAGCAACACTGAAGCTTTCTTT | CSAGGQSNTEAFF
TRBJ1-1 | TRBV29-1 | many | 13 | . | TGCAGCGTTGGGGGAAGGGTGGGCACTGAAGCTTTCTTT | CSVGGRVGTEAFF
TRBJ1-6 | TRBV18 | few | 15 | . | TGTGCCAGCTCACCACGGACAATGCAGGGGTCACCCCTCCACTTT | CASSPRTMQGSPLHF
TRBJ2-7 | TRBV5-1 | many | 12 | . | TGCGCCAGCAGCTTAGACTTCTACGAGCAGTACTTC | CASSLDFYEQYF